This T cell receptor (beta chain) came from a study of cytomegalovirus exposure and HLA in healthy donors. Notes on the study in general: In a later analysis, a missense DCLRE1C variant was linked to TCR beta V- and J-gene trimming. What was likely a sequencing artifact was a cluster of highly shared sequence variants.

V dropped 8 bases and J dropped 2 bases, with 13 bases sitting between them. CDR3 length: 12 residues. Per germline, CDR1 GTSNPN and CDR2 SVGIG (reference sequence). PCR involved 60 Vbeta and 13 Jbeta primers. Profiling relied on immunoSEQ multiplex PCR, and the TCRdb table lists in-frame clones only, not all of them. The sample yields tens of thousands of clones, roughly four fifths seen once. As to this clone: What it binds is unknown.

The sequencing sample was made of PBMCs. The receptor's source is a male donor in good health and CMV-seropositive. The V gene is TRBV30, the J gene TRBJ2-7, with TRBD2 as a possible D gene (6 bases). DNA of the CDR3: TGTGCCCTCCGGGGGTGGACCTACGAGCAGTACTTC. The encoded protein is CALRGWTYEQYF.